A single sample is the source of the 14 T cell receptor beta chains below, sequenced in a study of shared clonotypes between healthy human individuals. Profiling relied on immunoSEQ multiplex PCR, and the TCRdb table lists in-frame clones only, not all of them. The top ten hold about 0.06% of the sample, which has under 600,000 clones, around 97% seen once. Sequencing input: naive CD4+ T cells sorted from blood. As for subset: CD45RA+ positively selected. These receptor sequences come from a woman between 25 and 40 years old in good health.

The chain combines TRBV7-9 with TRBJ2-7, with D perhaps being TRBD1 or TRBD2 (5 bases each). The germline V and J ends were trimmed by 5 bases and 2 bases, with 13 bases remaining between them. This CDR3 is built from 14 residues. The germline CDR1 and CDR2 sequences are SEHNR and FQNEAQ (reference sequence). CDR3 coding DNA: TGTGCCAGCAGCCACCGGGACGGACCCTACGAGCAGTACTTC. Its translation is CASSHRDGPYEQYF.

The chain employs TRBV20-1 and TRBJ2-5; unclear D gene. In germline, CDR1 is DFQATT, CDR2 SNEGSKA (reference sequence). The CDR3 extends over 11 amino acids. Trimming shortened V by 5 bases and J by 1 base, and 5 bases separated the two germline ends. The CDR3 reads CSAQSQETQYF. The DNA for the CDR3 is TGCAGTGCTCAAAGCCAAGAGACCCAGTACTTC.

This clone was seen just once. In DNA form, the CDR3 reads TGTGCCAGCAGTTTAGCCCGGCTCGATCAGCCCCAGCATTTT. Amino acids: CASSLARLDQPQHF. The rearrangement joins TRBV28 to TRBJ1-5; no clear D. With 2 bases removed from V and 5 bases from J, the gap between germline ends came to 10 bases. This CDR3 is built from 14 residues. Germline loops: CDR1 MDHEN, CDR2 SYDVKM.

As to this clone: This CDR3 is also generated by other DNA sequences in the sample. The CDR3 loop reads CASSPGQEQETQYF. In nucleotides, the CDR3 is TGCGCCAGCAGCCCCGGACAGGAGCAAGAGACCCAGTACTTC. V usage is TRBV5-1 and J usage is TRBJ2-5; 7 bases align to TRBD1. The CDR3 loop spans 14 amino acids. Germline values: CDR1 SGHRS, CDR2 YFSETQ. V gave up 4 bases and J gave up 2 bases; unmatched junction bases: 5. The full variable domain, rest sourced from reference TRBV5-1 and TRBJ2-5, is KAGVTQTPRYLIKTRGQQVTLSCSPISGHRSVSWYQQTPGQGLQFLFEYFSETQRNKGNFPGRFSGRQFSNSRSEMNVSTLELGDSALYLCASSPGQEQETQYFGPGTRLLVL.

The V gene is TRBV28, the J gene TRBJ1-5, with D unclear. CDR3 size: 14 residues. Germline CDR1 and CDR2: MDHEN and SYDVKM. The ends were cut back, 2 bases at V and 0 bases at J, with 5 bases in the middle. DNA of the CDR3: TGTGCCAGCAGTTTACGGGATAGCAATCAGCCCCAGCATTTT. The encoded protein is CASSLRDSNQPQHF. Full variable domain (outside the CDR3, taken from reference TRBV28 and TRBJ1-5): DVKVTQSSRYLVKRTGEKVFLECVQDMDHENMFWYRQDPGLGLRLIYFSYDVKMKEKGDIPEGYSVSREKKERFSLILESASTNQTSMYLCASSLRDSNQPQHFGDGTRLSIL.

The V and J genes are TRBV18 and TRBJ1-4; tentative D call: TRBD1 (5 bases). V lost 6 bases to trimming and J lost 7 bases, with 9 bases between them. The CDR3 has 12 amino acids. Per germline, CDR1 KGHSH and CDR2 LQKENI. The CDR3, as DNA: TGTGCCAGCTCTCTCACAGGTGAAAAACTGTTTTTT. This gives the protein CASSLTGEKLFF.

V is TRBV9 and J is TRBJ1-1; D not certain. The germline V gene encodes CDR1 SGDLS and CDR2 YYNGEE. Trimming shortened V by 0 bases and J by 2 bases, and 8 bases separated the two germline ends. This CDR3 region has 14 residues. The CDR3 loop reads CASSVASSNTEAFF. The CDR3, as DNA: TGTGCCAGCAGCGTAGCTAGTTCAAACACTGAAGCTTTCTTT.

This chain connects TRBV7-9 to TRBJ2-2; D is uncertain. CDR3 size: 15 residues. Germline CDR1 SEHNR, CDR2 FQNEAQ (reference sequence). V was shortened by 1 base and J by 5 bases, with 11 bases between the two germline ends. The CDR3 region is CASSLVGIMTGELFF. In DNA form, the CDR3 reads TGTGCCAGCAGCTTAGTTGGTATTATGACCGGGGAGCTGTTTTTT.

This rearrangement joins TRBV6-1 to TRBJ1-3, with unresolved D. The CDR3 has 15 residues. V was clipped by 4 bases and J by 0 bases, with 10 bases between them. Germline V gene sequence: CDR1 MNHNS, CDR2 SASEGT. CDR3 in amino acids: CASSAGSSSGNTIYF. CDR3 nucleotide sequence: TGTGCCAGCAGTGCGGGCAGCAGCTCTGGAAACACCATATATTTT.

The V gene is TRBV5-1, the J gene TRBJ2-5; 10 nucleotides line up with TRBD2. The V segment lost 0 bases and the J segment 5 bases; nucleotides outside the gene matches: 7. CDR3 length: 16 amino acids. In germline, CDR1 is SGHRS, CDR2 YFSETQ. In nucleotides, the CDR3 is TGCGCCAGCAGCTTGGAGGCTAGCGGGAGACGGGAGACCCAGTACTTC. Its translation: CASSLEASGRRETQYF.

CDR3 protein: CAIGDLAGAGETQYF. The CDR3 region has the DNA TGTGCCATCGGGGACCTAGCGGGAGCGGGGGAGACCCAGTACTTC. The chain employs TRBV10-3 and TRBJ2-5, with 10 bases identical to TRBD2. Trimming cost V 8 bases and J 5 bases; bases outside gene matches: 11. Germline V lookup: CDR1 ENHRY, CDR2 SYGVKD. The CDR3 covers 15 residues.

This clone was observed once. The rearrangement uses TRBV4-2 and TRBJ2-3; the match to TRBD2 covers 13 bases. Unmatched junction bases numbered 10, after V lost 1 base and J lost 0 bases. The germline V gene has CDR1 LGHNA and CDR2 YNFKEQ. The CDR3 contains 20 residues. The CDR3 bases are TGTGCCAGCAGCCAAGGGACTAGCGGGAGCAGAGCGTGGAGCACAGATACGCAGTATTTT. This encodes CASSQGTSGSRAWSTDTQYF.

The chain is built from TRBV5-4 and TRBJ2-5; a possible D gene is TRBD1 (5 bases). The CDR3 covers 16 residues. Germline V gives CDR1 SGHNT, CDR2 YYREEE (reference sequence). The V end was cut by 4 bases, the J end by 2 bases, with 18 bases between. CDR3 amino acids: CASSTLISPGQETQYF. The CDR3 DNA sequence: TGTGCCAGCAGCACACTAATTAGTCCAGGGCAAGAGACCCAGTACTTC.

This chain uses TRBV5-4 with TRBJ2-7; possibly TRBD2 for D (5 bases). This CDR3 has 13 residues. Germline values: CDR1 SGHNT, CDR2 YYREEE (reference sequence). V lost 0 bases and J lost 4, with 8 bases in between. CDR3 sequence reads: CASSLAGIYEQYF. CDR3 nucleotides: TGTGCCAGCAGCTTGGCCGGGATATACGAGCAGTACTTC.